The entry below describes one TCR beta chain. This specimen includes other DNA sequences encoding the same CDR3. The data stem from a study of blood T cell repertoires in COVID-19. As for the study in general: The United States, Italy and Spain provided the acute and convalescent COVID-19 samples. The cDNA or gDNA used as material had been derived from T cells, B-cell-depleted T cells, or PBMCs.

Under the authors' procedure: Amplified reference gene primers provided the basis for estimating nucleated cell counts. The assay was immunoSEQ multiplex PCR, and TCRdb's table has in-frame clones only and misses some. The DNA gave D and trimming, while V, J and clone size come from that table. Here the sample spans about 180,000 clones, around four fifths being singletons. The CDR3 covers 15 residues. V shed 0 bases and J 1 base; nucleotides not matched to a gene: 1. Germline V lookup: CDR1 SGHRS, CDR2 YFSETQ. Sequenced input: peripheral blood. This clonotype originated in a man aged 65 to 79 with active or convalescent COVID-19. The chain joins TRBV5-1 to TRBJ2-1; 7 positions agree with TRBD2. The CDR3 region is CASSLEAGSYNEQFF. CDR3 sequence (DNA): TGCGCCAGCAGCTTGGAAGCGGGATCCTACAATGAGCAGTTCTTC.